This TCR beta chain was sequenced during a study of control samples from healthy donors and cancer patients. Profiling relied on immunoSEQ multiplex PCR, and the TCRdb table lists in-frame clones only, not all of them. In the table there are about 110,000 clones, about 89% of which are singletons. There are 13 residues in the CDR3. Looked up from germline, CDR1 is SGHRS and CDR2 is YFSETQ. Deletions cut 2 bases from V and 8 bases from J, with 11 bases between. The TCR was taken from a woman in her forties or fifties in good health. The chain employs TRBV5-1 and TRBJ2-1; D is possibly TRBD2 (6 bases). Sequences were obtained from blood. The CDR3 DNA reads as TGCGCCAGCAGCTTTGGAGGGGCGGATGAGCAGTTCTTC. Encoded protein: CASSFGGADEQFF.